The entry below gives a single T cell receptor beta chain sequence along with its context. Six replicates per PBMC sample, mostly from 450 to 600 ng of genomic DNA. Some clones are missing from TCRdb's copy, which holds only in-frame ones; the method was immunoSEQ multiplex PCR. The repertoire holds 60,000 to 80,000 clones, with more than 65% as singletons. This CDR3 contains 15 residues. Germline CDR1 MNHNS, CDR2 SASEGT. V lost 6 bases and J lost 1; bases outside the gene matches: 3. This record comes from a study of neoadjuvant anti-PD-1 for oral cavity cancer. The overall study: Most patients had three to four biweekly doses of 3 mg/kg nivolumab before resection. Non-progressing patients received a fourth nivolumab dose near day 43, then surgery on days 50-56.

The chain couples TRBV6-1 to TRBJ2-1, with 10 bases lining up with TRBD2. This receptor was obtained from a person aged 40-85 years with oral cavity squamous cell carcinoma. The sequencing used PBMCs, collected before nivolumab (anti-PD-1) treatment. Here the CDR3 DNA reads TGTGCCAGCAGCCCTAGCGGGAGATCCTACAATGAGCAGTTCTTC. Encoded protein: CASSPSGRSYNEQFF.